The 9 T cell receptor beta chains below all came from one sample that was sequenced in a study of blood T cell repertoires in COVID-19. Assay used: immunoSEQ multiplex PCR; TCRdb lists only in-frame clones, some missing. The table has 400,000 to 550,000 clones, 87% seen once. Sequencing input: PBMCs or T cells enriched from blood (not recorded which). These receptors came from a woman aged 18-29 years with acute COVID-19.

The CDR3 DNA reads TGTGCCAGCAGCCAAGACTTGCGACTAGCAGGATTCACAGATACGCAGTATTTT. Amino acid sequence: CASSQDLRLAGFTDTQYF. The chain has TRBV14 and TRBJ2-3; 7 positions match TRBD2. The CDR3 sequence is 18 residues long. Germline V gives CDR1 SGHDN, CDR2 FVKESK. V was pared by 0 bases and J by 2 bases, with 11 bases of the junction left unmatched. Filled out from reference TRBV14 and TRBJ2-3, the complete variable domain reads EAGVTQFPSHSVIEKGQTVTLRCDPISGHDNLYWYRRVMGKEIKFLLHFVKESKQDESGMPNNRFLAERTGGTYSTLKVQPAELEDSGVYFCASSQDLRLAGFTDTQYFGPGTRLTVL.

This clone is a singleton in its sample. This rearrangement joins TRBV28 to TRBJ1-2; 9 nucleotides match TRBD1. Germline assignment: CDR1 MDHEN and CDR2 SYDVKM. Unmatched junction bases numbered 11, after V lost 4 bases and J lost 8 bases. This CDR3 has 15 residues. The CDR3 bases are TGTGCCAGCAGTTCTCCGACAGGGGGGATCATAGGCTACACCTTC. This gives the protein CASSSPTGGIIGYTF.

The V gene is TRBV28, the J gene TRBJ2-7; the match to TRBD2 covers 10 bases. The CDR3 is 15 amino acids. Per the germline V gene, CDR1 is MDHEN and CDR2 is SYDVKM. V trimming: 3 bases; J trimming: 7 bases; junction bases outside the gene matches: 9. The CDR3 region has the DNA TGTGCCAGCAGTTTGGCGCTAGCGGGAGCTGAGGAGCAGTACTTC. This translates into CASSLALAGAEEQYF. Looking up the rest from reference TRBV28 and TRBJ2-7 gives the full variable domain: DVKVTQSSRYLVKRTGEKVFLECVQDMDHENMFWYRQDPGLGLRLIYFSYDVKMKEKGDIPEGYSVSREKKERFSLILESASTNQTSMYLCASSLALAGAEEQYFGPGTRLTVT.

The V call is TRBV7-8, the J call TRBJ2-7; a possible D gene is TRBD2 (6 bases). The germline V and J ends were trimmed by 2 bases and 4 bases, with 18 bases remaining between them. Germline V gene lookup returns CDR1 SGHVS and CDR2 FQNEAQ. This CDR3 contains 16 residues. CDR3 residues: CASSLIALAAPYEQYF. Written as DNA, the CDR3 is TGTGCCAGCAGCTTAATTGCGTTAGCGGCGCCATACGAGCAGTACTTC.

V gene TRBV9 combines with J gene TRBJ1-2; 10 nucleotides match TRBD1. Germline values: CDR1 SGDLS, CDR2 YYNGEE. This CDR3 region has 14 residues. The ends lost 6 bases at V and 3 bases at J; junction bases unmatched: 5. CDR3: CASNRDRGDYGYTF. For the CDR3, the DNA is TGTGCCAGCAACCGGGACAGGGGAGACTATGGCTACACCTTC.

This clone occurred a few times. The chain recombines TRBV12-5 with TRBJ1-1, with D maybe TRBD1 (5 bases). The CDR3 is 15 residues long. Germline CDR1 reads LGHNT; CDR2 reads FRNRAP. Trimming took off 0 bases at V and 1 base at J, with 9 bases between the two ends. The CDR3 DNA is TGTGCTAGTGGTTTGGTTCTGGGGCGGAACACTGAAGCTTTCTTT. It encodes CASGLVLGRNTEAFF.

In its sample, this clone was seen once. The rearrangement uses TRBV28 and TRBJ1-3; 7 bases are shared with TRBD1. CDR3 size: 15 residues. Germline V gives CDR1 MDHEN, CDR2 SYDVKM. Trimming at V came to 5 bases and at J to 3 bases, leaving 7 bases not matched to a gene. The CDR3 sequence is CASSATWTGGNTIYF. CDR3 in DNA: TGTGCCAGCAGTGCGACCTGGACAGGTGGAAACACCATATATTTT.

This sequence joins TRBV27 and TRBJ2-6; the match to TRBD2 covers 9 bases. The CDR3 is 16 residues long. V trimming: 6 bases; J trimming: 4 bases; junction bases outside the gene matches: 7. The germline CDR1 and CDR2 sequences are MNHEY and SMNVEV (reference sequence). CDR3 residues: CASSMRGGTGANVLTF. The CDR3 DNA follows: TGTGCCAGCAGCATGCGGGGGGGAACCGGGGCCAACGTCCTGACTTTC.

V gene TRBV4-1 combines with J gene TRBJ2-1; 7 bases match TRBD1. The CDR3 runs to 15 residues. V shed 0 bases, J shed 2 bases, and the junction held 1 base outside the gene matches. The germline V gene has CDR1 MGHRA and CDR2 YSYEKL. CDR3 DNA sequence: TGCGCCAGCAGCCAAGAAGGGACAGCCTACAATGAGCAGTTCTTC. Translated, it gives CASSQEGTAYNEQFF.